Listed below are T cell receptor beta chains from one sample, sequenced in a study of blood T cells in healthy people across ages. TCRdb redid the calling of the 5' RACE reads with MiXCR, one entry per CDR3 protein. Here the sample spans some 1.7 million distinct CDR3 sequences, over 25% being singletons. Material for sequencing was blood. The receptors were sampled from a woman in her 30s in good health. Both conserved end residues are part of each CDR3. The D gene is left open where the match is weak. A row's size may be missing; if present it is once, few, many or a size class.

d_gene: .
v_gene: TRBV15
abundance: .
j_gene: TRBJ1-1
CDR3nt: TGTGCCACCAGCAGAGACGGGGCGGGCCGTGAAGCTTTCTTT
CDR3aa: CATSRDGAGREAFF

d_gene: .
v_gene: TRBV7-3
abundance: .
j_gene: TRBJ2-3
CDR3nt: TGTGCCAGCAGCCCTTGGGTAGGGACGCGGTCCGGGGATACGCAGTATTTT
CDR3aa: CASSPWVGTRSGDTQYF

d_gene: TRBD1
v_gene: TRBV18
abundance: few
j_gene: TRBJ2-4
CDR3nt: TGTGCCAGCTCACCGGGACAGGGCGGTGGCATTCAGTACTTC
CDR3aa: CASSPGQGGGIQYF

d_gene: .
v_gene: TRBV6-2/TRBV6-3
abundance: few
j_gene: TRBJ2-6
CDR3nt: TGTGCCAGCAGGACGCCGGGACTCACCCCCTCTGGGGCCAACGTCCTGACTTTC
CDR3aa: CASRTPGLTPSGANVLTF

d_gene: .
v_gene: TRBV9
abundance: few
j_gene: TRBJ1-6
CDR3nt: TGTGCCAGCAGCGCTGGTCAGACGATTTCACCCCTCCACTTT
CDR3aa: CASSAGQTISPLHF

d_gene: .
v_gene: TRBV19
abundance: .
j_gene: TRBJ1-2
CDR3nt: TGTGCCAGTAGTATGACGGACTCTTATGGCTACACCTTC
CDR3aa: CASSMTDSYGYTF

d_gene: .
v_gene: TRBV7-9
abundance: .
j_gene: TRBJ2-3
CDR3nt: TGTGCCAGCAGCTCCAAATACAGGGTTGCGAATACGCAGTATTTT
CDR3aa: CASSSKYRVANTQYF

d_gene: TRBD1
v_gene: TRBV5-1
abundance: .
j_gene: TRBJ2-5
CDR3nt: TGCGCCAGCAGGGGGACACAGGGGGCGGCGGAGACCCAGTACTTC
CDR3aa: CASRGTQGAAETQYF

d_gene: .
v_gene: TRBV27
abundance: .
j_gene: TRBJ2-3
CDR3nt: TGTGCCAGCAGTTTATCGAGGCCTAGCGCAGATACGCAGTATTTT
CDR3aa: CASSLSRPSADTQYF

d_gene: TRBD1
v_gene: TRBV24-1
abundance: few
j_gene: TRBJ2-3
CDR3nt: TGTGCCACCAGTGATCCCGGGACAGGGTATAATACGCAGTATTTT
CDR3aa: CATSDPGTGYNTQYF

d_gene: TRBD1
v_gene: TRBV12-3/TRBV12-4
abundance: .
j_gene: TRBJ2-5
CDR3nt: TGTGCCAGCAGTTTTCAGAGACAGGGGACCCAGTACTTC
CDR3aa: CASSFQRQGTQYF

d_gene: TRBD2
v_gene: TRBV20-1
abundance: .
j_gene: TRBJ2-1
CDR3nt: TGCAGTGCTAGACGATGGACTAGCGGGAGTTTAAAGCGGGTCGATGAGCAGTTCTTC
CDR3aa: CSARRWTSGSLKRVDEQFF

d_gene: .
v_gene: TRBV7-8
abundance: .
j_gene: TRBJ2-7
CDR3nt: TGTGCCAGCAGCCCTCCCCAGGGCGACGAGCAGTACTTC
CDR3aa: CASSPPQGDEQYF

d_gene: TRBD1
v_gene: TRBV2
abundance: few
j_gene: TRBJ1-2
CDR3nt: TGTGCCAGCACCGGGACAGGCTATGGCTACACCTTC
CDR3aa: CASTGTGYGYTF

d_gene: .
v_gene: TRBV7-2
abundance: .
j_gene: TRBJ2-1
CDR3nt: TGTGCCAGCAGCTCAAGTCTAGCTAACATATACGATGAGCAGTTCTTC
CDR3aa: CASSSSLANIYDEQFF

d_gene: .
v_gene: TRBV5-1
abundance: many
j_gene: TRBJ2-7
CDR3nt: TGCGCCAGCAGCTTCGATGGGGAGCAGTACTTC
CDR3aa: CASSFDGEQYF

d_gene: TRBD2
v_gene: TRBV5-1
abundance: .
j_gene: TRBJ2-7
CDR3nt: TGCGCCAGCAGCTTGTTTGGGATGGGAGGGGTCCTCGCCTACGAGCAGTACTTC
CDR3aa: CASSLFGMGGVLAYEQYF

d_gene: .
v_gene: TRBV28
abundance: .
j_gene: TRBJ2-1
CDR3nt: TGTGCCAGCGGTAACCCCCTGCGAGCGCCCTACAATGAGCAGTTCTTC
CDR3aa: CASGNPLRAPYNEQFF

d_gene: TRBD1
v_gene: TRBV6-6
abundance: many
j_gene: TRBJ2-7
CDR3nt: TGTGCCAGCAGTTACGGGGGACAGGGGGCTTACGAGCAGTACTTC
CDR3aa: CASSYGGQGAYEQYF

d_gene: TRBD1
v_gene: TRBV29-1
abundance: many
j_gene: TRBJ2-7
CDR3nt: TGCAGCGTTGAAGTCCTGGGACAGGGGTCCGAGCAGTACTTC
CDR3aa: CSVEVLGQGSEQYF

d_gene: TRBD1
v_gene: TRBV2
abundance: .
j_gene: TRBJ1-5
CDR3nt: TGTGCCAGCAGTGCCCGGGGGGGGACAGTAAGGAATCAGCCCCAGCATTTT
CDR3aa: CASSARGGTVRNQPQHF

d_gene: .
v_gene: TRBV11-2
abundance: .
j_gene: TRBJ1-1
CDR3nt: TGTGCCAGCAGCTTAGTCCCTGAAACTGAAGCTTTCTTT
CDR3aa: CASSLVPETEAFF

d_gene: .
v_gene: TRBV20-1
abundance: .
j_gene: TRBJ1-5
CDR3nt: TGCAGTGCTAGAGTGAAGAGGACGGATCCTAATCAGCCCCAGCATTTT
CDR3aa: CSARVKRTDPNQPQHF

d_gene: .
v_gene: TRBV7-8
abundance: few
j_gene: TRBJ2-5
CDR3nt: TGTGCCAGCACCCCACGGACAGGCGGGGGGGAGACCCAGTACTTC
CDR3aa: CASTPRTGGGETQYF